Below, 22 T cell receptor beta chains from the same sample are listed, as sequenced in a study of T-cell memory formation after mild COVID-19. TCRdb independently ran MiXCR on the 5' RACE reads; one entry per CDR3 protein. The sample consists of hundreds of thousands of distinct CDR3 sequences, more than 15% of them appearing once. The specimen sequenced was PBMCs or a T cell subset sorted from them (not recorded which). Every receptor here comes from an adult woman who had mild COVID-19 (a few samples of this study predate the infection). Cell type and time point are not known.

A few counts support this clonotype. This sequence joins TRBV18 and TRBJ2-1; D is possibly TRBD1 (6 bases). Germline V gene sequence: CDR1 KGHSH, CDR2 LQKENI. V was clipped by 5 bases and J by 8 bases, with 16 bases between them. This CDR3 region has 14 residues. CDR3 coding DNA: TGTGCCAGCTCAATCGGGGACAAAATACATGAGCAGTTCTTC. It is translated as CASSIGDKIHEQFF.

This clonotype occurred many times. The CDR3 DNA reads TGTGCCAGCAGCTGGACAGCGGGGGGGATCACAGATACGCAGTATTTT. Encoded protein: CASSWTAGGITDTQYF. The genes are TRBV7-8 and TRBJ2-3, with 10 positions matching TRBD2. The V and J ends lost 4 bases and 2 bases, in that order; junction bases with no gene match: 6. The CDR3 has 16 residues. Germline CDR1 is SGHVS and CDR2 is FQNEAQ.

The chain links TRBV25-1 to TRBJ1-5; 9 bases are shared with TRBD1. Trimming cost V 1 base and J 1 base; bases outside gene matches: 2. This CDR3 has 16 amino acids. Germline V gene sequence: CDR1 MGHDK, CDR2 SYGVNS. This CDR3 reads CASSESGTGSNQPQHF. DNA of the CDR3: TGTGCCAGCAGTGAATCCGGGACAGGGAGCAATCAGCCCCAGCATTTT.

V is TRBV4-1 and J is TRBJ2-7; 11 bases map to TRBD2. The CDR3 sequence is 15 residues long. J lost 2 bases, V lost 6 bases, and 6 bases had no gene match. Looked up from germline, CDR1 is MGHRA and CDR2 is YSYEKL. CDR3 sequence (DNA): TGCGCCAGCAGTCGTTTTAGCGGGGGGGCCTACGAGCAGTACTTC. Protein product: CASSRFSGGAYEQYF.

This chain links TRBV7-6 with TRBJ2-7; 8 bases agree with TRBD1. This CDR3 comprises 16 residues. Germline-derived CDR1 and CDR2 are SGHVS and FNYEAQ. After removal of 5 bases from V and 3 bases from J, the junction contained 12 bases not matched to a gene. The CDR3 loop reads CASSPGQGLAHYEQYF. The DNA for the CDR3 is TGTGCCAGCAGCCCAGGACAGGGTCTAGCGCACTACGAGCAGTACTTC.

This chain links TRBV2 with TRBJ2-7; D is perhaps TRBD1 or TRBD2 (5 bases each). The CDR3 totals 15 residues. Germline V gene sequence: CDR1 SNHLY, CDR2 FYNNEI. Trimming cost V 6 bases and J 0 bases, with 15 bases left between them. CDR3 coding DNA: TGTGCCAGCAGCCTCGGGACGGCGAGCTCCTACGAGCAGTACTTC. The encoded protein is CASSLGTASSYEQYF.

This clonotype has just a few counts. The V and J genes are TRBV5-1 and TRBJ1-1; D is uncertain. The V gene's germline CDR1 is SGHRS and CDR2 YFSETQ. The V end lost 4 bases, the J end lost 3 bases, and 16 bases lay between the germline ends. The CDR3 is 15 residues long. CDR3 nucleotide sequence: TGCGCCAGCAGCCTAAGCAGGATCTGGGACACTGAAGCTTTCTTT. Its translation: CASSLSRIWDTEAFF.

About this clonotype: Given the absence of the conserved phenylalanine or tryptophan at the CDR3 end, a read error is likely. The DNA is left out, because the CDR3 cannot be placed on it with certainty; the CDR3 is given as TCRdb lists it. This sequence joins TRBV7-3 and TRBJ2-3; the table gives TRBD1 as D, unverified against the DNA. Germline V gene lookup returns CDR1 SGHTA and CDR2 FQGTGA. With termini counted, the CDR3 has 9 amino acids. The CDR3: CASSLTRRG.

The V and J genes are TRBV6-2 or TRBV6-3 and TRBJ2-5; TRBD1 is a possible D gene (5 bases). Germline V CDR1 and CDR2: MNHEY, SVGEGT. This CDR3 spans 13 amino acids. The ends were cut back, 2 bases at V and 4 bases at J, with 8 bases in the middle. CDR3 bases: TGTGCCAGCAGTTACGGGGCTGCAGAGACCCAGTACTTC. Its protein is CASSYGAAETQYF.

This clonotype was seen a few times. The rearrangement uses TRBV2 and TRBJ2-1, with a possible D match to TRBD2 (6 bases). This CDR3 region has 14 residues. Trimming removed 0 bases at V and 4 bases at J, with 7 bases between. Germline V lookup: CDR1 SNHLY, CDR2 FYNNEI. CDR3 sequence reads: CASSEAGLYNEQFF. The DNA for the CDR3 is TGTGCCAGCAGTGAAGCGGGACTGTACAATGAGCAGTTCTTC.

The rearrangement uses TRBV20-1 and TRBJ2-1; 9 nucleotides match TRBD2. Germline assignment: CDR1 DFQATT and CDR2 SNEGSKA (reference sequence). V dropped 5 bases and J dropped 2; count of bases not matched to a gene: 13. The CDR3 is 17 residues long. This CDR3 is CSARGKRGVLAYNEQFF. The CDR3 DNA reads TGCAGTGCTCGGGGCAAGCGGGGGGTCCTTGCCTACAATGAGCAGTTCTTC.

The genes are TRBV11-3 and TRBJ2-3, with D maybe TRBD2 (5 bases). Germline assignment: CDR1 SGHNT and CDR2 YENEEA. Trimming took 2 bases from V and 0 from J, leaving 15 bases between them. The length of the CDR3 is 17 residues. The CDR3 DNA reads TGTGCCAGCAGCTTAAGGCGCGGGTTTGCTAGCACAGATACGCAGTATTTT. Encoded protein: CASSLRRGFASTDTQYF.

In nucleotides, the CDR3 is TGTGCCAGCAGGCCGGGACTAACCTACTACGAGCAGTACTTC. As protein: CASRPGLTYYEQYF. The rearrangement uses TRBV27 and TRBJ2-7, with 7 nucleotides matching TRBD2. V gave up 6 bases and J gave up 3 bases; unmatched junction bases: 8. The CDR3 extends over 14 amino acids. Per the germline V gene, CDR1 is MNHEY and CDR2 is SMNVEV (reference sequence).

This clonotype has just a few counts. The rearrangement links TRBV29-1 to TRBJ2-7; D gene uncertain. The V gene's germline CDR1 is SQVTM and CDR2 ANQGSEA. The CDR3 is 11 amino acids. V was trimmed by 4 bases and J by 3 bases, leaving 7 bases between them. For the CDR3, the DNA is TGCAGCGTTGCGACTTTCTACGAGCAGTACTTC. Its protein product is CSVATFYEQYF.

The genes are TRBV11-2 and TRBJ2-5; unclear D gene. The CDR3 contains 13 residues. V was trimmed by 4 bases and J by 2 bases, leaving 8 bases between them. Germline CDR1 is SGHAT and CDR2 is FQNNGV. The CDR3 reads CASSSLGQETQYF. CDR3 sequence (DNA): TGTGCCAGCAGCTCCCTAGGGCAAGAGACCCAGTACTTC.

In this sample, this clonotype turned up a few times. Compared with germline, one end of the junction differs, possibly owing to a read error. This sequence joins TRBV12-3 or TRBV12-4 and TRBJ2-1; 12 bases match TRBD2. The CDR3 sequence is 14 residues long. The CDR3 coding sequence is TGTGCCAGCAGTCTAGCGGGAGGGTCCAATGAGCAGTTCTTC. Translated: CASSLAGGSNEQFF.

In this sample, this clonotype turned up a few times. The gene calls are TRBV4-3 and TRBJ2-1; no definite D call. The V and J ends lost 0 bases and 2 bases respectively, with 14 bases between them. The CDR3 consists of 17 residues. In germline, CDR1 is LGHNA, CDR2 YSLEER. CDR3 sequence: CASSQDLARSTYNEQFF. In DNA, the CDR3 is TGCGCCAGCAGCCAAGATCTGGCCAGGTCAACCTACAATGAGCAGTTCTTC.

This sequence joins TRBV4-1 and TRBJ2-1; 8 bases match TRBD2. The germline V gene has CDR1 MGHRA and CDR2 YSYEKL. This CDR3 contains 13 residues. V shed 1 base and J 15 bases; nucleotides not matched to a gene: 8. CDR3 loop: CASSQVAGTVAFF. In DNA form, the CDR3 reads TGCGCCAGCAGCCAAGTAGCGGGAACGGTCGCGTTCTTC.

The chain joins TRBV7-2 to TRBJ2-1; D remains unclear. Germline CDR1 reads SGHTA; CDR2 reads FQGNSA. Trimming left V 6 bases short and J 7 bases short, with 16 bases between. This CDR3 has 14 amino acids. The CDR3 reads CASSASGSANEQFF. The CDR3 nucleotides read TGTGCCAGCAGTGCCTCCGGTTCCGCAAATGAGCAGTTCTTC.

The rearrangement links TRBV7-9 to TRBJ1-2; 10 nucleotides match TRBD1. The ends lost 4 bases at V and 4 bases at J; junction bases unmatched: 9. Germline lookup yields CDR1 SEHNR and CDR2 FQNEAQ (reference sequence). The CDR3 is 16 residues long. CDR3: CASSSETGGSSYGYTF. The CDR3 DNA reads as TGTGCCAGCAGCTCAGAGACAGGGGGCAGTAGCTATGGCTACACCTTC. The full variable domain, its missing parts supplied by reference TRBV7-9 and TRBJ1-2, is DTGVSQNPRHKITKRGQNVTFRCDPISEHNRLYWYRQTLGQGPEFLTYFQNEAQLEKSRLLSDRFSAERPKGSFSTLEIQRTEQGDSAMYLCASSSETGGSSYGYTFGSGTRLTVV.

This clonotype was detected only a few times. The gene calls are TRBV19 and TRBJ2-7; the D gene is possibly TRBD2 (6 bases). Germline CDR1 reads LNHDA; CDR2 reads SQIVND (reference sequence). V lost 6 bases to trimming and J lost 3 bases, with 18 bases between them. CDR3 size: 15 residues. DNA of the CDR3: TGTGCCAGTAGGCCGGGACTCGACGACCGCTACGAGCAGTACTTC. This sequence encodes CASRPGLDDRYEQYF.

The chain is built from TRBV24-1 and TRBJ2-3; 10 nucleotides align to TRBD1. The CDR3 length is 15 residues. CDR1 and CDR2 (germline): KGHDR, SFDVKD. Trimming removed 7 bases from V and 2 bases from J; junction bases left unmatched: 5. The CDR3 sequence is CATRKTGGLTDTQYF. The CDR3 coding sequence is TGTGCCACCAGGAAGACAGGGGGCCTCACAGATACGCAGTATTTT.